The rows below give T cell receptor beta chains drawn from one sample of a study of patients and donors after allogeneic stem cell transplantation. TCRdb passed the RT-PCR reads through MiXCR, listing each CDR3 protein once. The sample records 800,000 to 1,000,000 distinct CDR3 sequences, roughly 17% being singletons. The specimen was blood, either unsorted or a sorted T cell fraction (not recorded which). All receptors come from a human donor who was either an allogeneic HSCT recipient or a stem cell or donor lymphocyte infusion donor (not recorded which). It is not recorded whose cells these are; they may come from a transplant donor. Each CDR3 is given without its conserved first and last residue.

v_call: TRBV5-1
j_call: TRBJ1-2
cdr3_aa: ASSLVGDRTGGYT

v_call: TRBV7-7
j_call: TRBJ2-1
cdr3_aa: ASSSGQGLAGEEQF

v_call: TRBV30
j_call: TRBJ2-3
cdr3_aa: AWSGGRATTDTQY

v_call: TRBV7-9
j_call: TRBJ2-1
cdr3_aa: ASSSDSVEQF

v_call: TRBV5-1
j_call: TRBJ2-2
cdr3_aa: ASSLGGAGAFTGELF

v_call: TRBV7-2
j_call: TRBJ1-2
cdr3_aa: ASSLPGQGWGYT

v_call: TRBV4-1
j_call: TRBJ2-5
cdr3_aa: ASSQPGTTQETQY

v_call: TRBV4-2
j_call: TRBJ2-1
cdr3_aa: ASSQGGSPATRTEQF

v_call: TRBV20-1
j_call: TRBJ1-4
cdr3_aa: SARQGATYAEKLF

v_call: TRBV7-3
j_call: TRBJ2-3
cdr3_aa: ASSLGVTGADTQY

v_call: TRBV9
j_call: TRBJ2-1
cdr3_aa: ASSVGSGRRNEQF

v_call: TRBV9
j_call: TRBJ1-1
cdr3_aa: ASNPGTGFLTEAF

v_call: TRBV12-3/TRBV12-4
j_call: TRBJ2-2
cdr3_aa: ASSPGGQGYTGELF

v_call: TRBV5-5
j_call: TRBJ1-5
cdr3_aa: ASSFGGRGSNQPQH

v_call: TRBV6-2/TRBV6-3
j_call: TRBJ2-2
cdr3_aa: ASIERQGNTGELF

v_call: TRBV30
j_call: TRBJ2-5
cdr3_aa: AWSVGEETQY

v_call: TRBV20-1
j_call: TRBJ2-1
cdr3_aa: SARGVAQTLNEQF

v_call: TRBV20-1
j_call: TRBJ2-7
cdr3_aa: SAYGQVAYEQY

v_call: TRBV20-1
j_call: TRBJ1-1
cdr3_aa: SARDLLRVGNTEAF

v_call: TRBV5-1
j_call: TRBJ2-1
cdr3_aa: ASSPTRAGPSFDEQF

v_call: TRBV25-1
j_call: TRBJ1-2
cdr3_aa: ASSDSVYGYT

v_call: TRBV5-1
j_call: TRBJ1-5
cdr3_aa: ASSLNGLDQPQH

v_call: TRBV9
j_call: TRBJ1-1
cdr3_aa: ASSGPRERDTEAF

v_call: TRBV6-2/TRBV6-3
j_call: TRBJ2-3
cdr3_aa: ASTKAGQGPTDTQY

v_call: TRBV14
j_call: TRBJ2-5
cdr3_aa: ASSQNPGEETQY

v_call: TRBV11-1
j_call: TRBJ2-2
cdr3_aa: ASSLTSKTGELF

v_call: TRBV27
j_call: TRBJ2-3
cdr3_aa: ASISPEDTQY

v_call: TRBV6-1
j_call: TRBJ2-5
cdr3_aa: ASRNGLAGQETQY

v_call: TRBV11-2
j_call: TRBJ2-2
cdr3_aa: ATGTSANTGELF

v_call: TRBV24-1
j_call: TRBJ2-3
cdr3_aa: ATSDAGAITDTQY

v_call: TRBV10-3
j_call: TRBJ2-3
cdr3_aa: AISESPGQGITDTQY

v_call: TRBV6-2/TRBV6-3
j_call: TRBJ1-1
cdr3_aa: ASSRGPRRAF

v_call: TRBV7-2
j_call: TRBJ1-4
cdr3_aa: ASSLQGAQSEKLF

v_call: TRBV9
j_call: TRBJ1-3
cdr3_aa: ASSVGSGSGNTIY

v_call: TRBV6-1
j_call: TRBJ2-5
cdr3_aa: ASGTGARGGETQY

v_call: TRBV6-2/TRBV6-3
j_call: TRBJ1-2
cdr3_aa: ASSYDRDRGRLIEGYT

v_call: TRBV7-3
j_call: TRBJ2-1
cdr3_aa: ASSLRASGRLAEQF

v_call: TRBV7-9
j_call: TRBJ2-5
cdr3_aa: ASSLLRPVQETQY

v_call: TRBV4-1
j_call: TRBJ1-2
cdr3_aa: ASSQASTATYGYT

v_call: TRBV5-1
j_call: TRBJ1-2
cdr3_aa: ASSTTGYGYT

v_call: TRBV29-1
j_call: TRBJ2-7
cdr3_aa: SVVADSSYEQY

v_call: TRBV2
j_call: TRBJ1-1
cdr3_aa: ASSGTRVRTEAF

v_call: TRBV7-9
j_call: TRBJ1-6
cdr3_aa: ASSLGDSSYNSPLH

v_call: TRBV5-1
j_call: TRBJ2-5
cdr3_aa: ASSLLRGPSEETQY

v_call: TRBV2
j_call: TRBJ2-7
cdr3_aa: ASSGGQPYEQY

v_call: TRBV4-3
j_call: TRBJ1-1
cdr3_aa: ASARTVNTEAF

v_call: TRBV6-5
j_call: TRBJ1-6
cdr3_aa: ASSYRGQGGSPLH

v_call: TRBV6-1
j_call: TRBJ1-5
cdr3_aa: ASSKDGSNQPQH

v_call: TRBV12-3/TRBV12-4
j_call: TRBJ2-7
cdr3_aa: ASTLGAGSYEQY

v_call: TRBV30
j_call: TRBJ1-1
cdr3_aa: AWALDGNTEAF

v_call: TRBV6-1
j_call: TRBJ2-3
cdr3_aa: ATSGFPGDTQY

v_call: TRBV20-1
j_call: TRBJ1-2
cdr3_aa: SANPPPDKVHGYT

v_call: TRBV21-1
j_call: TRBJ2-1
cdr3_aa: ASSVGLARDGNNEQF